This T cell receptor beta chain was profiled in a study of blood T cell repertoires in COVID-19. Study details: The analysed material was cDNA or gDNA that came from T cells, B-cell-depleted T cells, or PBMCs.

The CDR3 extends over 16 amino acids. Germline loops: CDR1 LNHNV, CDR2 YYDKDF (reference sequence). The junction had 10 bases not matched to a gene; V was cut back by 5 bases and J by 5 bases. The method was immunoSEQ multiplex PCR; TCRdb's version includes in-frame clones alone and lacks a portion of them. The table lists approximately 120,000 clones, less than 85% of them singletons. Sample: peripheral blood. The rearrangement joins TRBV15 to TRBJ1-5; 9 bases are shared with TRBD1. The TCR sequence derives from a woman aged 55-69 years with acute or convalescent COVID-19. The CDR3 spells CATSGTGTGTYQPQHF. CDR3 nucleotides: TGTGCCACCAGCGGAACCGGGACAGGGACGTATCAGCCCCAGCATTTT.